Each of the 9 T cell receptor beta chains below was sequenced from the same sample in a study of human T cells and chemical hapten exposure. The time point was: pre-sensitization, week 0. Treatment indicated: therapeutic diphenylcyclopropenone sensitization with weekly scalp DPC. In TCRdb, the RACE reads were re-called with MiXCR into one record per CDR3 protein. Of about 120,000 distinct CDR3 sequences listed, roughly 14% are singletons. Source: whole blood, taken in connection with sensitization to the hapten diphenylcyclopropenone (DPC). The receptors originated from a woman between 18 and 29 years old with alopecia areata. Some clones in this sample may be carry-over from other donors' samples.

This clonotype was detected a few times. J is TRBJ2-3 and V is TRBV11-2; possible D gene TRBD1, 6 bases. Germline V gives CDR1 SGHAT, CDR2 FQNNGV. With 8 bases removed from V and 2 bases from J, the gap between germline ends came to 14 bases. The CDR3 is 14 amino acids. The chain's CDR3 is CASERGQLTDTQYF. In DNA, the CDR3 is TGTGCCAGCGAGCGTGGACAGCTCACAGATACGCAGTATTTT.

The DNA of the CDR3 is TGTGCCAGCAGTTATCCCAGCTATGGCTACACCTTC. Protein sequence: CASSYPSYGYTF. This sequence joins TRBV6-2 or TRBV6-3 and TRBJ1-2; D is undetermined. Looked up from germline, CDR1 is MNHEY and CDR2 is SVGEGT. Trimming shortened V by 3 bases and J by 4 bases, and 6 bases separated the two germline ends. The CDR3 spans 12 residues.

The CDR3 DNA follows: TGTGCCAGCAGTGCTCAGACGGTTTGGGGAACAATATCCTACAATGAGCAGTTCTTC. It encodes CASSAQTVWGTISYNEQFF. The rearrangement joins TRBV6-1 to TRBJ2-1; no clear D gene. V shed 4 bases and J shed 1 base, with 23 bases lying between them. The CDR3 totals 19 residues. CDR1 is MNHNS, CDR2 SASEGT, per germline.

The CDR3 spells CASSQTSGTDTQYF. CDR3 DNA sequence: TGTGCCAGCTCACAGACTAGCGGCACAGATACGCAGTATTTT. This chain joins TRBV18 and TRBJ2-3; 8 bases are a match to TRBD2. Germline values: CDR1 KGHSH, CDR2 LQKENI. J lost 1 base, V lost 4 bases, and 1 base had no gene match. The CDR3 length is 14 residues.

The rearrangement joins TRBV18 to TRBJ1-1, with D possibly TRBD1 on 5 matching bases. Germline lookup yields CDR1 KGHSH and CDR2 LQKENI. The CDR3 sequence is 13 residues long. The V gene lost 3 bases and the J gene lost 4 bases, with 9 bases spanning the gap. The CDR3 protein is CASSPGGITEAFF. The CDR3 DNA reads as TGTGCCAGCTCACCCGGGGGAATCACTGAAGCTTTCTTT.

The CDR3 DNA is TGTGCCAGCAGTTCAAGGACAGCCTATGGCTACACCTTC. Protein product: CASSSRTAYGYTF. This chain links TRBV6-5 with TRBJ1-2, with D perhaps matching TRBD1 (6 bases). V shed 4 bases and J shed 4 bases, with 10 bases lying between them. Per the germline V gene, CDR1 is MNHEY and CDR2 is SVGAGI. This CDR3 has 13 residues.

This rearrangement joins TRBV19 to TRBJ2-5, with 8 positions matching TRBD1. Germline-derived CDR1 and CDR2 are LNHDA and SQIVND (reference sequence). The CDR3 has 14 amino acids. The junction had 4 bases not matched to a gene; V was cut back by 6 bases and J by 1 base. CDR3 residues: CASSTTGVQETQYF. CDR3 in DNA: TGTGCCAGTAGCACGACAGGGGTCCAAGAGACCCAGTACTTC.

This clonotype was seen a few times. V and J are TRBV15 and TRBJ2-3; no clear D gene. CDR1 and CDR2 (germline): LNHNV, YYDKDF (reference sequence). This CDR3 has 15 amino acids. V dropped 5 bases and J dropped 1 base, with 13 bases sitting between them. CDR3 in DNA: TGTGCCACCAGCGCGACACTGTTCGGCACAGATACGCAGTATTTT. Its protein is CATSATLFGTDTQYF. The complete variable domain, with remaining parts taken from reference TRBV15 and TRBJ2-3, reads DAMVIQNPRYQVTQFGKPVTLSCSQTLNHNVMYWYQQKSSQAPKLLFHYYDKDFNNEADTPDNFQSRRPNTSFCFLDIRSPGLGDTAMYLCATSATLFGTDTQYFGPGTRLTVL.

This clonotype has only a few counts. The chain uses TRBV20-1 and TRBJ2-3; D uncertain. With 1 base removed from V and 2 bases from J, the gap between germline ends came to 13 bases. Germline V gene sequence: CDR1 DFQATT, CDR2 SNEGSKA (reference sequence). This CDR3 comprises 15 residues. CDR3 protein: CSARGGSIITDTQYF. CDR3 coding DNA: TGCAGTGCTAGAGGAGGCTCGATTATCACAGATACGCAGTATTTT.